This is a list of T cell receptor beta chains from one sample in a study of CD8+CD57+ T cells in acquired aplastic anemia. A single record per CDR3 protein comes from TCRdb applying MiXCR to the reads. The sample records some 410,000 distinct CDR3 sequences, 55% to 70% being singletons. Specimen: sorted CD4+, CD8+, or CD8+CD57+ T cells (not recorded which) from PBMCs. Every receptor here comes from a human donor in good health, serving as a control. CDR3s include the opening cysteine and the closing phenylalanine or tryptophan. The order of the fields is D gene, V gene, clone size, J gene, CDR3 protein, CDR3 DNA. D genes are given only for firm matches. Clone size, where shown, is once, few, many, or a class for clones that have expanded.

NA	TRBV7-2	NA	TRBJ1-1	CASSPRRNMNTEAFF	TGTGCCAGCAGCCCCCGCAGGAACATGAACACTGAAGCTTTCTTT
NA	TRBV13	many	TRBJ2-2	CASSPGGTNLGELFF	TGTGCCAGCAGCCCCGGAGGGACAAATTTAGGGGAGCTGTTTTTT
NA	TRBV6-1	NA	TRBJ1-5	CATASGGPQHF	TGTGCCACCGCTAGCGGGGGGCCCCAGCATTTT
NA	TRBV20-1	NA	TRBJ2-1	CSASPLAEYF	TGCAGTGCTAGCCCTCTAGCCGAGTACTTC
NA	TRBV20-1	many	TRBJ2-5	CSARLGQRTQYF	TGCAGTGCTAGACTAGGTCAGAGGACCCAGTACTTC
TRBD2	TRBV10-1	once	TRBJ2-5	CASSTGVAGGGTRYF	TGCGCCAGCAGTACGGGGGTGGCGGGGGGGGGGACCCGGTACTTC
NA	TRBV9	NA	TRBJ2-1	CASSEVTAMHMEQFF	TGTGCCAGCAGCGAAGTGACAGCTATGCACATGGAGCAGTTCTTC
NA	TRBV11-1	many	TRBJ2-1	CASSPGQGVVNEQFF	TGTGCCAGCAGCCCCGGGCAGGGTGTGGTCAATGAGCAGTTCTTC
NA	TRBV5-1	NA	TRBJ1-1	CASSTTGLDTFF	TGTGCCAGCAGTACCACAGGGCTTGACACTTTCTTT
TRBD2	TRBV27	many	TRBJ2-5	CASSPYGPGTSGAAVRETQYF	TGTGCCAGCAGTCCCTACGGCCCGGGGACTAGCGGGGCCGCGGTGCGGGAGACCCAGTACTTC
TRBD1	TRBV3-1	many	TRBJ1-1	CASSLTGVSEAFF	TGTGCCAGCAGCCTGACAGGGGTATCTGAAGCTTTCTTT
NA	TRBV11-2	NA	TRBJ2-3	CASSSRGFGELNF	TGTGCCAGCAGCTCGAGGGGGTTCGGTGAACTTAATTTT
NA	TRBV20-1	NA	TRBJ1-2	CSAWSGGNYGYTF	TGCAGTGCCTGGAGCGGGGGCAACTATGGCTACACCTTC
NA	TRBV7-2	NA	TRBJ2-7	CASSSKKGGGTNEQYF	TGTGCCAGCAGCTCAAAAAAAGGGGGAGGAACCAACGAGCAGTACTTC
NA	TRBV7-3	NA	TRBJ1-6	CASSLRYNSRLHF	TGTGCTAGCAGCTTGAGATATAATTCGCGCCTCCACTTT
NA	TRBV6-5	NA	TRBJ2-5	CASGEVLSRETQYF	TGTGCCAGCGGTGAGGTATTGAGTAGGGAGACCCAGTACTTC
NA	TRBV3-1	many	TRBJ1-2	CASSVNGQDYGYTF	TGTGCCAGCAGCGTGAACGGACAAGACTATGGCTACACCTTC
NA	TRBV7-9	NA	TRBJ2-7	CASTQAGGASYEQYF	TGTGCCAGCACCCAAGCCGGGGGAGCCTCCTACGAGCAGTACTTC
TRBD1	TRBV14	NA	TRBJ1-2	CASSLLTGGSYGTF	TGTGCCAGCAGCCTATTGACAGGGGGCAGCTATGGCACCTTC
NA	TRBV20-1	NA	TRBJ1-6	CSARQRYNSPLHF	TGCAGTGCTAGGCAGCGTTATAATTCCCCCCTCCACTTT
NA	TRBV20-1	NA	TRBJ2-1	CSASAPTHEVNEQFF	TGCAGTGCTAGTGCCCCCACCCACGAGGTCAATGAGCAGTTCTTC
NA	TRBV7-6	many	TRBJ2-7	CASSADLGFEQYF	TGTGCCAGCAGCGCGGATTTGGGGTTCGAGCAGTACTTC
TRBD1	TRBV14	NA	TRBJ1-2	CASGTAPYGYTF	TGTGCCAGTGGGACAGCCCCCTATGGCTACACCTTC
NA	TRBV4-3	NA	TRBJ1-1	CAGSTEGSGTEAFF	TGCGCCGGCAGCACCGAGGGGAGTGGCACTGAAGCTTTCTTT
NA	TRBV3-1	once	TRBJ2-5	CASSQGALRETQYF	TGTGCCAGCAGCCAGGGGGCCTTACGAGAGACCCAGTACTTC